The 31 T cell receptor beta chains reported below all come from one sample, sequenced in a study of CD8+ T cells in alopecia areata. It was cDNA, reverse transcribed from extracted RNA, that served as the sequencing template. Produced via immunoSEQ multiplex PCR; TCRdb's table is partial and in-frame only. The sample has approximately 210,000 clones, around 66% seen once. Regarding treatment: oral pan-JAK inhibitor, 5-10 mg twice daily. The sample was CD4+ T cells sorted from blood, taken at week 44, from a patient treated with tofacitinib. These receptors originate from a human donor with alopecia areata.

The gene calls are TRBV19 and TRBJ1-1, with D possibly matching TRBD1 (6 bases). This CDR3 spans 14 amino acids. Germline-derived CDR1 and CDR2 are LNHDA and SQIVND (reference sequence). V was pared by 2 bases and J by 1 base, with 8 bases between. DNA for the CDR3: TGTGCCAGTAGTATATCAGGGGCGAACACTGAAGCTTTCTTT. It codes for CASSISGANTEAFF.

The V gene is TRBV29-1, the J gene TRBJ2-1; a possible D gene is TRBD2 (5 bases). This CDR3 comprises 13 residues. V lost 5 bases and J 7 bases, leaving 15 bases between the germline ends. Germline assignment: CDR1 SQVTM and CDR2 ANQGSEA. The CDR3 reads CSVSGKVGNEQFF. In DNA, the CDR3 is TGCAGCGTTTCCGGGAAAGTGGGGAATGAGCAGTTCTTC.

The chain uses TRBV7-2 and TRBJ2-3; 8 bases agree with TRBD1. The CDR3 extends over 14 amino acids. V shed 4 bases, J shed 3 bases, and the junction held 3 bases outside the gene matches. Germline loops: CDR1 SGHTA, CDR2 FQGNSA. DNA of the CDR3: TGTGCCAGCAGCTCCGGGACAGGAACAGATACGCAGTATTTT. Residues: CASSSGTGTDTQYF.

The chain combines TRBV10-1 with TRBJ2-3; 15 bases agree with TRBD2. Trimming cost V 4 bases and J 5 bases; bases outside gene matches: 7. In germline, CDR1 is WNHNN, CDR2 SYGVQD (reference sequence). The CDR3 runs 17 residues. The CDR3 sequence is CASSASRTSGGGDTQYF. In nucleotides, the CDR3 is TGCGCCAGCAGTGCTTCCCGGACTAGCGGGGGGGGAGATACGCAGTATTTT.

This clone was observed once. V usage is TRBV29-1 and J usage is TRBJ2-3, with TRBD1 matching over 10 bases. Germline V gene lookup returns CDR1 SQVTM and CDR2 ANQGSEA. There are 17 residues in the CDR3. Trimming took 1 base from V and 4 from J; bases not matched to a gene: 11. This CDR3 is CSVEGQGATQNPDTQYF. DNA for the CDR3: TGCAGCGTTGAAGGACAGGGGGCGACACAGAACCCAGATACGCAGTATTTT.

This rearrangement joins TRBV29-1 to TRBJ2-3, with a tentative D call TRBD1 (6 bases). The CDR3 spans 13 residues. Per the germline V gene, CDR1 is SQVTM and CDR2 is ANQGSEA. The V gene lost 4 bases and the J gene lost 7 bases, with 15 bases spanning the gap. CDR3 sequence reads: CSVALGGSNTQYF. The CDR3 DNA is TGCAGCGTTGCCTTAGGGGGTTCAAATACGCAGTATTTT.

The rearrangement uses TRBV4-1 and TRBJ2-2; D gene unclear. The germline V and J ends were trimmed by 1 base and 5 bases, with 14 bases remaining between them. The CDR3 loop spans 16 amino acids. CDR1 is MGHRA and CDR2 is YSYEKL in the germline V gene. The CDR3 DNA is TGCGCCAGCAGCCAAGGGTCAGGTTTAGAGACCGGGGAGCTGTTTTTT. Translated, it gives CASSQGSGLETGELFF.

This rearrangement joins TRBV6-5 to TRBJ1-2, with D possibly TRBD1 on 5 matching bases. V lost 6 bases and J lost 4, with 12 bases in between. CDR1 is MNHEY and CDR2 is SVGAGI in the germline V gene. The CDR3 contains 13 residues. CDR3 bases: TGTGCCAGCAGGCCGCGGCAGGGCTATGGCTACACCTTC. Its translation is CASRPRQGYGYTF.

The chain is built from TRBV30 and TRBJ1-1; a weak D match, TRBD1 (6 bases). The ends were cut back, 5 bases at V and 8 bases at J, with 12 bases in the middle. The germline gives CDR1 GTSNPN, CDR2 SVGIG (reference sequence). This CDR3 contains 11 residues. CDR3 amino acids: CAWSTGYEAFF. In DNA, the CDR3 is TGTGCCTGGTCTACAGGGTACGAAGCTTTCTTT.

The chain recombines TRBV9 with TRBJ1-2, with no clear D. CDR1 and CDR2 from the germline V gene are SGDLS and YYNGEE. The CDR3 extends over 12 amino acids. V was clipped by 0 bases and J by 7 bases, with 7 bases between them. The CDR3 nucleotides are TGTGCCAGCAGCGTAGAACAGAGTGGCTACACCTTC. Protein sequence: CASSVEQSGYTF.

The J gene is TRBJ1-1, the V gene TRBV29-1, with TRBD1 matching 10 bases. The junction had 8 bases not matched to a gene; V was cut back by 3 bases and J by 4 bases. CDR3 size: 15 residues. Germline V CDR1 and CDR2: SQVTM, ANQGSEA. CDR3 in amino acids: CSVEAIRTGGTEAFF. The CDR3 DNA reads TGCAGCGTTGAGGCGATACGGACAGGGGGCACTGAAGCTTTCTTT.

This chain connects TRBV29-1 to TRBJ1-2; unclear D gene. Germline V lookup: CDR1 SQVTM, CDR2 ANQGSEA. The CDR3 spans 13 residues. Trimming removed 1 base from V and 7 bases from J, with 13 bases in between. DNA for the CDR3: TGCAGCGTTGAAGTTTTGGACGGCAGTGGCTACACCTTC. This gives the protein CSVEVLDGSGYTF.

The rearrangement joins TRBV7-6 to TRBJ1-5; D possibly corresponds to TRBD1 (6 bases). The ends were cut back, 4 bases at V and 1 base at J, with 23 bases in the middle. CDR1 and CDR2 (germline): SGHVS, FNYEAQ. The CDR3 sequence is 19 residues long. The CDR3 DNA is TGTGCCAGCAGCTCCCACGCCGGAGACAGGATTAGCAGCAATCAGCCCCAGCATTTT. As protein: CASSSHAGDRISSNQPQHF.

This chain uses TRBV29-1 with TRBJ2-7; TRBD2 aligns across 10 bases. CDR3 length equals 12 residues. Losses at the gene ends were 7 bases for V and 2 bases for J; bases not matched to a gene: 2. Germline V gene lookup returns CDR1 SQVTM and CDR2 ANQGSEA. This chain's CDR3 is CSGGTSAYEQYF. The CDR3 region has the DNA TGCAGCGGAGGGACTAGCGCCTACGAGCAGTACTTC.

This rearrangement joins TRBV18 to TRBJ1-1; D is undetermined. CDR3 length: 13 residues. V lost 0 bases, J lost 6 bases, and 8 bases lay in between. Looked up from germline, CDR1 is KGHSH and CDR2 is LQKENI. CDR3 amino acids: CASSPPSDSEAFF. The DNA for the CDR3 is TGTGCCAGCTCACCACCAAGTGATTCTGAAGCTTTCTTT.

This clone was observed a handful of times. The V and J genes are TRBV4-3 and TRBJ1-1; possible D gene TRBD1, 6 bases. This CDR3 region has 16 residues. Trimming left V 0 bases short and J 2 bases short, with 13 bases between. CDR1 is LGHNA and CDR2 is YSLEER in the germline V gene. The CDR3 loop is CASSQELGGLNTEAFF. CDR3 nucleotides: TGCGCCAGCAGCCAAGAATTGGGGGGGCTAAACACTGAAGCTTTCTTT.

As regards this clone: One end of the junction varies from germline; a read error may be responsible. The J gene is TRBJ2-6, the V gene TRBV2; D call uncertain. The CDR3 covers 14 residues. Germline V lookup: CDR1 SNHLY, CDR2 FYNNEI. DNA of the CDR3: TGTGCCAGCAGCGACAACTCTAGGGCCAACGTCCTGACTTTC. It encodes CASSDNSRANVLTF.

This clone was seen only a few times. The rearrangement joins TRBV19 to TRBJ2-6; 9 positions match TRBD1. The CDR3 is made up of 16 amino acids. Germline CDR1 LNHDA, CDR2 SQIVND (reference sequence). After removal of 9 bases from V and 11 bases from J, the junction contained 17 bases not matched to a gene. The CDR3: CASLRRGQGRGDVLTF. As DNA, the CDR3 is TGTGCCAGCCTACGAAGGGGACAGGGTAGAGGTGACGTCCTGACTTTC.

The chain has TRBV29-1 and TRBJ2-1, with D possibly matching TRBD1 (5 bases). The germline gives CDR1 SQVTM, CDR2 ANQGSEA. V was trimmed by 7 bases and J by 5 bases, leaving 15 bases between them. This CDR3 comprises 13 residues. The CDR3 sequence: CSGSITGDNEQFF. The CDR3 coding sequence is TGCAGCGGTTCAATAACAGGAGACAATGAGCAGTTCTTC.

This clone was seen a handful of times. V gene TRBV25-1 combines with J gene TRBJ1-5, with D uncertain. Deletions cut 5 bases from V and 3 bases from J, with 11 bases between. The length of the CDR3 is 14 residues. Germline CDR1 is MGHDK and CDR2 is SYGVNS. CDR3 in amino acids: CASSQAGFNQPQHF. CDR3 sequence (DNA): TGTGCCAGCAGTCAGGCGGGTTTCAATCAGCCCCAGCATTTT.

The rearrangement links TRBV7-3 to TRBJ2-5; D perhaps matches TRBD1 (6 bases). V was cut by 5 bases and J by 1 base, with 11 bases left in between. Germline CDR1 and CDR2: SGHTA and FQGTGA. This CDR3 has 14 amino acids. DNA for the CDR3: TGTGCCAGCAGCCAGGGGAACGGCCAAGAGACCCAGTACTTC. Translated: CASSQGNGQETQYF.

This clone came up a few times. The rearrangement uses TRBV27 and TRBJ2-1; D remains ambiguous. CDR3 length equals 17 residues. Trimming took 3 bases from V and 0 from J, leaving 15 bases between them. The germline CDR1 and CDR2 sequences are MNHEY and SMNVEV (reference sequence). CDR3 nucleotides: TGTGCCAGCAGTTTTCTTCCGACTCCCGGCTCCTACAATGAGCAGTTCTTC. Amino acids: CASSFLPTPGSYNEQFF.

This clone appeared a single time. The V and J genes are TRBV2 and TRBJ2-6, with D unresolved. Trimming stripped 1 base from V and 2 bases from J, with 6 bases between. The CDR3 is 15 amino acids. Germline V gives CDR1 SNHLY, CDR2 FYNNEI. The CDR3 DNA reads as TGTGCCAGCAGTGAAGAGGCAGCTGGGGCCAACGTCCTGACTTTC. Amino acid sequence: CASSEEAAGANVLTF.

J is TRBJ1-2 and V is TRBV4-3; 8 nucleotides line up with TRBD1. The trim removed 4 bases at V and 6 bases at J, leaving 13 bases unmatched. The CDR3 runs 16 residues. The germline V gene encodes CDR1 LGHNA and CDR2 YSLEER. The DNA of the CDR3 is TGCGCCAGCAGCCCGTCTAACGCAGGGGGCGCGGATGGCTACACCTTC. Translated: CASSPSNAGGADGYTF.

The CDR3 sequence is CASSYTLGQSNQPQHF. In DNA, the CDR3 is TGTGCCAGCAGTTACACCCTGGGACAGTCCAATCAGCCCCAGCATTTT. This sequence joins TRBV6-5 and TRBJ1-5, with 7 positions matching TRBD1. Germline V gives CDR1 MNHEY, CDR2 SVGAGI. J lost 3 bases, V lost 2 bases, and 7 bases had no gene match. The CDR3 sequence is 16 residues long.

This sequence joins TRBV5-1 and TRBJ2-2, with a possible D match to TRBD2 (7 bases). The germline V gene has CDR1 SGHRS and CDR2 YFSETQ. V was trimmed by 8 bases and J by 3 bases, leaving 17 bases between them. The length of the CDR3 is 15 residues. The chain's CDR3 is CASAPGGRDTGELFF. In DNA form, the CDR3 reads TGCGCCAGTGCCCCGGGGGGCCGAGACACCGGGGAGCTGTTTTTT.

The rearrangement joins TRBV15 to TRBJ2-1, with D perhaps matching TRBD1 (5 bases). V was cut by 0 bases and J by 8 bases, with 8 bases left in between. CDR1 is LNHNV, CDR2 YYDKDF, per germline (reference sequence). The CDR3 runs 13 residues. The DNA of the CDR3 is TGTGCCACCAGCAGAGATCTAGGGGATGAGCAGTTCTTC. It is translated as CATSRDLGDEQFF.

The genes are TRBV2 and TRBJ1-1; TRBD1 aligns across 8 bases. Germline-derived CDR1 and CDR2 are SNHLY and FYNNEI. Trimming at V came to 6 bases and at J to 5 bases, leaving 11 bases not matched to a gene. The CDR3 sequence is 15 residues long. CDR3 nucleotides: TGTGCCAGCAGGGGGAGGGCAGGGGGCTTTACTGAAGCTTTCTTT. Translating gives CASRGRAGGFTEAFF.

The V and J genes are TRBV9 and TRBJ2-3; possibly TRBD2 for D (5 bases). This CDR3 comprises 14 residues. Between the trimmed V and J ends, which lost 0 bases and 4 bases, there was a span of 9 bases. Germline V gene lookup returns CDR1 SGDLS and CDR2 YYNGEE. The CDR3, as DNA: TGTGCCAGCAGCGTAGCTAGCCAGGCAGATACGCAGTATTTT. It encodes CASSVASQADTQYF.

CDR3 bases: TGTGCCAGCACCCTGACAGGGCAGAACACTGAAGCTTTCTTT. Encoded protein: CASTLTGQNTEAFF. The rearrangement links TRBV6-5 to TRBJ1-1, with 7 positions matching TRBD1. Germline V gene sequence: CDR1 MNHEY, CDR2 SVGAGI. The V segment lost 7 bases and the J segment 1 base; nucleotides outside the gene matches: 6. The CDR3 covers 14 residues.

The V gene is TRBV7-3, the J gene TRBJ2-2; 10 bases are shared with TRBD1. The V and J ends lost 5 bases and 4 bases, in that order; junction bases with no gene match: 7. This CDR3 is built from 16 residues. The germline gives CDR1 SGHTA, CDR2 FQGTGA. The CDR3 DNA reads TGTGCCAGCAGCCGTACCGGGACAGGGGTCACCGGGGAGCTGTTTTTT. Its protein product is CASSRTGTGVTGELFF.